These 11 T cell receptor beta chains share one sample of origin, sequenced in a study of T-cell reconstitution after alpha-beta-depleted transplantation in children. A library of TCRbeta sequences, prepared with unique molecular identifiers, was generated. TCRdb called the PCR reads again in MiXCR, with one record for every CDR3 protein. The sample includes approximately 50,000 distinct CDR3 sequences, 5.8% of them seen just once. The starting material was PBMCs, mostly from graft donor cells, obtained 60 days after TCRalphabeta/CD19-depleted stem cell transplant. These receptors all come from a female patient under 10 years old who had a stem cell transplant for aplastic anemia, so the T cells may come from the graft donor.

At least ten counts were recorded for this clonotype. The rearrangement joins TRBV29-1 to TRBJ1-1; D is uncertain. The V gene lost 5 bases and the J gene lost 0 bases, with 4 bases spanning the gap. The CDR3 contains 11 residues. CDR1 SQVTM and CDR2 ANQGSEA come from the germline V gene. The CDR3 here is CSVRLNTEAFF. The CDR3 DNA reads TGCAGCGTTCGATTGAACACTGAAGCTTTCTTT.

V is TRBV5-4 and J is TRBJ2-2; the match to TRBD2 covers 8 bases. Germline V gene sequence: CDR1 SGHNT, CDR2 YYREEE (reference sequence). After removal of 4 bases from V and 4 bases from J, the junction contained 9 bases not matched to a gene. The CDR3 length is 16 residues. The CDR3 DNA follows: TGTGCCAGCAGCGCCACGGGACTAGTTGGCACCGGGGAGCTGTTTTTT. Its translation: CASSATGLVGTGELFF.

This clonotype was seen repeatedly, ten times or more. The rearrangement joins TRBV9 to TRBJ2-5; TRBD1 might be the D (6 bases). Trimming took 4 bases from V and 2 from J, leaving 6 bases between them. Germline values: CDR1 SGDLS, CDR2 YYNGEE. The CDR3 is 12 residues long. In DNA, the CDR3 is TGTGCCAGCAGCAGGGGGCAAGAGACCCAGTACTTC. It is translated as CASSRGQETQYF.

This clonotype appeared many times. V usage is TRBV13 and J usage is TRBJ2-1; D ambiguous. V lost 3 bases and J 5 bases, leaving 8 bases between the germline ends. This CDR3 is 13 amino acids long. From germline, CDR1 is PRHDT and CDR2 FYEKMQ (reference sequence). This CDR3 is CASSFDTNNEQFF. For the CDR3, the DNA is TGTGCCAGCAGCTTTGACACGAACAATGAGCAGTTCTTC.

The table lists this clonotype with many counts. This chain links TRBV15 with TRBJ2-7; TRBD1 might be the D (6 bases). Between the trimmed V and J ends, which lost 0 bases and 4 bases, there was a span of 10 bases. The germline CDR1 and CDR2 sequences are LNHNV and YYDKDF (reference sequence). CDR3 length: 14 residues. Here the CDR3 DNA reads TGTGCCACCAGCAGAGACAGGGGAATTTACGAGCAGTACTTC. Residues: CATSRDRGIYEQYF.

This clonotype was counted many times. The chain has TRBV20-1 and TRBJ2-1; TRBD1 aligns across 8 bases. Germline values: CDR1 DFQATT, CDR2 SNEGSKA (reference sequence). The CDR3 is 14 amino acids. V shed 4 bases, J shed 8 bases, and the junction held 10 bases outside the gene matches. The CDR3: CSAKWAGGWDEQFF. In DNA form, the CDR3 reads TGCAGTGCTAAATGGGCAGGGGGCTGGGATGAGCAGTTCTTC.

In this sample, this clonotype turned up many times. This chain uses TRBV11-2 with TRBJ2-2; D unclear. Germline CDR1 and CDR2: SGHAT and FQNNGV. The CDR3 covers 15 residues. Trimming shortened V by 7 bases and J by 5 bases, and 17 bases separated the two germline ends. In DNA, the CDR3 is TGTGCCAGCACCCCCTTGGGGATGGGGACCGGGGAGCTGTTTTTT. It is translated as CASTPLGMGTGELFF.

This clonotype was recorded at least ten times. The chain has TRBV5-1 and TRBJ2-5; D possibly uses TRBD1 or TRBD2 (6 bases each). Trimming pared 2 bases from V and 3 bases from J, leaving 14 bases between. The CDR3 sequence is 15 residues long. Germline V CDR1 and CDR2: SGHRS, YFSETQ. CDR3 DNA sequence: TGCGCCAGCAGCTTTTCTGGGGGCGGGAAAGAGACCCAGTACTTC. As protein: CASSFSGGGKETQYF.

This clonotype was seen at least ten times. The rearrangement uses TRBV5-1 and TRBJ2-1; TRBD2 agrees at 9 bases. The V segment lost 0 bases and the J segment 9 bases; nucleotides outside the gene matches: 7. Germline V gene sequence: CDR1 SGHRS, CDR2 YFSETQ. CDR3 length: 15 amino acids. The CDR3 spells CASSLEGSGSFEQFF. The CDR3 DNA sequence: TGCGCCAGCAGCTTGGAAGGTAGCGGGAGTTTTGAGCAGTTCTTC.

Ten or more counts support this clonotype. The chain recombines TRBV20-1 with TRBJ1-6, with D possibly TRBD1 on 5 matching bases. The CDR3 extends over 13 amino acids. Between the trimmed V and J ends, which lost 3 bases and 6 bases, there was a span of 9 bases. Germline CDR1 is DFQATT and CDR2 is SNEGSKA (reference sequence). CDR3 nucleotides: TGCAGTGCTAGTACGCAGGGTAATTCACCCCTCCACTTT. As protein: CSASTQGNSPLHF.

The J gene is TRBJ1-2, the V gene TRBV12-3 or TRBV12-4; 10 bases agree with TRBD1. V gave up 3 bases and J gave up 6 bases; unmatched junction bases: 4. The CDR3 runs 14 residues. The CDR3 loop reads CASSFAGTGDGYTF. In nucleotides, the CDR3 is TGTGCCAGCAGTTTTGCCGGGACAGGGGATGGCTACACCTTC.